This T cell receptor (beta chain) was recovered during a study of T cell responses to AZD1222 COVID-19 vaccine. Trimming removed 9 bases from V and 11 bases from J, with 23 bases in between. The CDR3 is 14 residues long. CDR1 and CDR2 (germline): WNHNN, SYGVQD (reference sequence). The data were produced by immunoSEQ multiplex PCR, yet TCRdb's version contains in-frame clones alone and is incomplete. The sample includes some 170,000 clones, roughly nine tenths seen only once; the top ten take approximately 1.8%. This clonotype was sampled from an adult in good health. V is TRBV10-1 and J is TRBJ1-5, with D perhaps TRBD1 (6 bases). Here the sequenced sample was peripheral blood, taken on day 0 of AZD1222 vaccination. CDR3 sequence: CASPRGGGPSAQHF. Here the CDR3 DNA reads TGCGCCAGTCCCCGGGGAGGGGGTCCCAGTGCCCAGCATTTT.